These T cell receptor beta chains were read from a single sample in a study of T-cell reconstitution after alpha-beta-depleted transplantation in children. TCRdb analysed the PCR reads with MiXCR anew, one entry per CDR3 protein. Of around 440,000 distinct CDR3 sequences in the sample, around 15% were seen once. Sequenced material: PBMCs, mostly from graft donor cells, taken 360 days after TCRalphabeta/CD19-depleted stem cell transplant. The receptors originated from a boy younger than two who had a stem cell transplant for Wiskott-Aldrich syndrome, so the T cells may come from the graft donor. Both conserved end residues are part of each CDR3. The D gene is left open where the match is weak. Clone size is stated in some rows and not others, as once, few, many or a class when expanded.

CDR3aa: CSVEPASTDTQYF
CDR3nt: TGCAGCGTTGAACCGGCTAGCACAGATACGCAGTATTTT
j_gene: TRBJ2-3
v_gene: TRBV29-1
d_gene: NA
abundance: NA

CDR3aa: CASSPRTTGRVEQYF
CDR3nt: TGTGCCAGCAGTCCCCGTACGACAGGGAGGGTCGAGCAGTACTTC
j_gene: TRBJ2-7
v_gene: TRBV27
d_gene: NA
abundance: many

CDR3aa: CASSKARGWDTQYF
CDR3nt: TGTGCCAGCAGCAAAGCTCGAGGTTGGGATACGCAGTATTTT
j_gene: TRBJ2-3
v_gene: TRBV7-2
d_gene: NA
abundance: few

CDR3aa: CASKGDRSSYEQYF
CDR3nt: TGTGCCAGCAAGGGGGACAGGAGCTCCTACGAGCAGTACTTC
j_gene: TRBJ2-7
v_gene: TRBV27
d_gene: TRBD1
abundance: NA

CDR3aa: CASRAGGAYEQYF
CDR3nt: TGCGCCAGCAGAGCTGGGGGGGCCTACGAGCAGTACTTC
j_gene: TRBJ2-7
v_gene: TRBV5-1
d_gene: TRBD2
abundance: NA

CDR3aa: CASSPGLANTGELFF
CDR3nt: TGTGCCAGCAGTCCCGGACTAGCGAACACCGGGGAGCTGTTTTTT
j_gene: TRBJ2-2
v_gene: TRBV12-3/TRBV12-4
d_gene: TRBD2
abundance: many

CDR3aa: CASSSDGKLFF
CDR3nt: TGCGCCAGCAGTTCAGACGGAAAACTGTTTTTT
j_gene: TRBJ1-4
v_gene: TRBV5-1
d_gene: NA
abundance: few

CDR3aa: CATSDAGTGTYEQYF
CDR3nt: TGTGCCACCAGTGACGCCGGGACAGGCACCTACGAGCAGTACTTC
j_gene: TRBJ2-7
v_gene: TRBV24-1
d_gene: TRBD1
abundance: NA

CDR3aa: CAISVKTTQGGQPQHF
CDR3nt: TGTGCCATCAGCGTGAAAACCACGCAGGGAGGTCAGCCCCAGCATTTT
j_gene: TRBJ1-5
v_gene: TRBV10-3
d_gene: NA
abundance: few

CDR3aa: CATSRTGLNEQFF
CDR3nt: TGTGCCACCAGCAGGACAGGCCTAAATGAGCAGTTCTTC
j_gene: TRBJ2-1
v_gene: TRBV15
d_gene: NA
abundance: few

CDR3aa: CASSYTGGAQTQYF
CDR3nt: TGTGCCAGCAGTTACACAGGAGGCGCCCAGACCCAGTACTTC
j_gene: TRBJ2-5
v_gene: TRBV28
d_gene: NA
abundance: NA

CDR3aa: CASGTYNEQFF
CDR3nt: TGCGCCAGCGGGACCTACAATGAGCAGTTCTTC
j_gene: TRBJ2-1
v_gene: TRBV5-1
d_gene: NA
abundance: NA

CDR3aa: CAIMSRTTGELFF
CDR3nt: TGTGCCATCATGTCACGTACCACCGGGGAGCTGTTTTTT
j_gene: TRBJ2-2
v_gene: TRBV10-3
d_gene: NA
abundance: few

CDR3aa: CARGQRRYEQYF
CDR3nt: TGTGCCAGGGGACAGAGAAGATACGAGCAGTACTTC
j_gene: TRBJ2-7
v_gene: TRBV12-3/TRBV12-4
d_gene: TRBD1
abundance: NA

CDR3aa: CSVQGPTYEQYF
CDR3nt: TGCAGCGTTCAGGGGCCAACCTACGAGCAGTACTTC
j_gene: TRBJ2-7
v_gene: TRBV29-1
d_gene: NA
abundance: few

CDR3aa: CASSPGRGENIQYF
CDR3nt: TGCGCCAGCAGCCCAGGTCGGGGGGAAAACATTCAGTACTTC
j_gene: TRBJ2-4
v_gene: TRBV5-1
d_gene: TRBD2
abundance: NA

CDR3aa: CASSFTVGQGINEQFF
CDR3nt: TGTGCCAGCAGCTTTACGGTAGGACAGGGGATCAATGAGCAGTTCTTC
j_gene: TRBJ2-1
v_gene: TRBV7-9
d_gene: TRBD1
abundance: few

CDR3aa: CASSLGAGVPYEQYF
CDR3nt: TGCGCCAGCAGCTTGGGGGCGGGTGTGCCCTACGAGCAGTACTTC
j_gene: TRBJ2-7
v_gene: TRBV5-1
d_gene: NA
abundance: NA

CDR3aa: CAWSVDELNIQYF
CDR3nt: TGTGCCTGGAGTGTGGACGAGCTAAACATTCAGTACTTC
j_gene: TRBJ2-4
v_gene: TRBV30
d_gene: NA
abundance: NA

CDR3aa: CASSTTGEDTPLHF
CDR3nt: TGCGCCAGCAGCACGACAGGGGAGGATACACCCCTCCACTTT
j_gene: TRBJ1-6
v_gene: TRBV5-1
d_gene: TRBD1
abundance: NA

CDR3aa: CASSRRQAQPQHF
CDR3nt: TGTGCCAGCAGCCGACGACAGGCTCAGCCCCAGCATTTT
j_gene: TRBJ1-5
v_gene: TRBV13
d_gene: NA
abundance: NA

CDR3aa: CASSASWGGYTF
CDR3nt: TGTGCCAGCAGCGCCTCCTGGGGTGGCTACACCTTC
j_gene: TRBJ1-2
v_gene: TRBV7-2
d_gene: NA
abundance: NA

CDR3aa: CASRVGTGPSYEQYF
CDR3nt: TGTGCCAGCAGGGTCGGGACAGGTCCATCCTACGAGCAGTACTTC
j_gene: TRBJ2-7
v_gene: TRBV6-1
d_gene: TRBD1
abundance: few

CDR3aa: CASSQKGGLETQYF
CDR3nt: TGTGCCAGCAGCCAAAAAGGGGGCCTCGAGACCCAGTACTTC
j_gene: TRBJ2-5
v_gene: TRBV3-1
d_gene: TRBD1
abundance: NA